The clone carrying this T cell receptor (beta chain) occurred once. Its cognate antigen is unknown. Trimming pared 3 bases from V and 7 bases from J, leaving 16 bases between. Per the germline V gene, CDR1 is MNHEY and CDR2 is SVGAGI. The CDR3 loop spans 16 amino acids. This sample is drawn from a study of T cell responses to AZD1222 COVID-19 vaccine. Study-wide points: Unmutated variant regions are reportedly the target of nearly half of TCRs that are spike-specific. Distributed over spike, vaccine-associated CD4 TCRs predominated at 160-218 and 743-854.

TCRdb's table, derived via immunoSEQ multiplex PCR, lists solely in-frame clones and lacks some. This table has about 190,000 clones, approximately 91% appearing once. This specimen was peripheral blood, taken on day 0 of AZD1222 vaccination. This chain uses TRBV6-5 with TRBJ1-6; D may be TRBD1 (6 bases). This receptor was taken from an adult in good health. CDR3: CASSYGLTGSNSPLHF. The CDR3 DNA is TGTGCCAGCAGTTATGGGCTAACAGGGTCGAATTCACCCCTCCACTTT.